Below, 14 T cell receptor beta chains from the same sample are listed, as sequenced in a study of blood T cell repertoires in COVID-19. The protocol was immunoSEQ multiplex PCR, while the TCRdb copy is restricted to in-frame clones and leaves out a portion. The data contain 380,000 or so clones, about four fifths of them seen just once; the ten biggest clones take up around 1.1%. Sequencing was performed on peripheral blood. The receptors stem from a human donor with acute or convalescent COVID-19. The donor label of this sample is uncertain.

The V and J genes are TRBV5-4 and TRBJ1-6; D unclear. In germline, CDR1 is SGHNT, CDR2 YYREEE (reference sequence). V gave up 0 bases and J gave up 3 bases, with 10 bases separating them. CDR3 length: 16 residues. The CDR3 nucleotides are TGTGCCAGCAGCTTGGGTCACCAGAACTATAATTCACCCCTCCACTTT. Translating it yields CASSLGHQNYNSPLHF.

Only a few counts were recorded for this clone. V and J are TRBV19 and TRBJ1-3, with unresolved D. Germline loops: CDR1 LNHDA, CDR2 SQIVND (reference sequence). This CDR3 has 14 residues. V was cut by 8 bases and J by 0 bases, with 11 bases left in between. In DNA, the CDR3 is TGTGCCAGTGCGAGAGGAGACTCTGGAAACACCATATATTTT. This translates into CASARGDSGNTIYF.

The chain joins TRBV7-2 to TRBJ2-5, with D maybe TRBD2 (6 bases). The V end lost 0 bases, the J end lost 4 bases, and 9 bases lay between the germline ends. The CDR3 length is 14 residues. Per germline, CDR1 SGHTA and CDR2 FQGNSA. The CDR3 bases are TGTGCCAGCAGCTTAGCGGGAGGCGCAGAGACCCAGTACTTC. As protein: CASSLAGGAETQYF.

The chain combines TRBV19 with TRBJ2-7, with 9 bases matching TRBD1. With V trimmed by 4 bases and J by 4 bases, 5 bases remained unmatched. The CDR3 runs 14 residues. Germline assignment: CDR1 LNHDA and CDR2 SQIVND (reference sequence). The CDR3 bases are TGTGCCAGTAGTAGCGGGACAGGGAGATACGAGCAGTACTTC. Protein: CASSSGTGRYEQYF.

The rearrangement uses TRBV7-9 and TRBJ1-6; no reliable D call. V gave up 3 bases and J gave up 0 bases, with 6 bases separating them. CDR1 is SEHNR, CDR2 FQNEAQ, per germline (reference sequence). CDR3 length equals 15 residues. CDR3 sequence: CASSLGSSYNSPLHF. CDR3 nucleotide sequence: TGTGCCAGCAGCTTGGGGAGCTCCTATAATTCACCCCTCCACTTT.

V and J are TRBV28 and TRBJ1-4; D may be TRBD1 (6 bases). CDR1 and CDR2 (germline): MDHEN, SYDVKM. Trimming took off 6 bases at V and 8 bases at J, with 16 bases between the two ends. The CDR3 extends over 14 amino acids. CDR3 in amino acids: CASSLDRKGEKLFF. CDR3 nucleotide sequence: TGTGCCAGCAGCCTGGACAGAAAAGGGGAAAAACTGTTTTTT.

The chain is built from TRBV10-3 and TRBJ1-5; no clear D. V was clipped by 3 bases and J by 0 bases, with 3 bases between them. This CDR3 is built from 13 residues. Germline assignment: CDR1 ENHRY and CDR2 SYGVKD. As DNA, the CDR3 is TGTGCCATCAGTGACAGTAGCAATCAGCCCCAGCATTTT. As protein: CAISDSSNQPQHF.

V usage is TRBV27 and J usage is TRBJ1-2; 10 bases map to TRBD1. Looked up from germline, CDR1 is MNHEY and CDR2 is SMNVEV (reference sequence). The CDR3 has 15 amino acids. J was trimmed by 8 bases and V by 3 bases; bases with no gene match: 9. In DNA form, the CDR3 reads TGTGCCAGCAGTTTGAGACAGGGGGCGTCGTGGGGCTACACCTTC. Encoded protein: CASSLRQGASWGYTF.

This chain joins TRBV2 and TRBJ2-1; 11 bases align to TRBD2. Germline loops: CDR1 SNHLY, CDR2 FYNNEI. CDR3 length: 16 residues. The V gene end was trimmed by 6 bases and the J gene end by 9 bases; junction bases not matched to a gene: 13. The CDR3 DNA sequence: TGTGCCAGCAGCTTTAGCGGGGGGGCTCGAAATATTGAGCAGTTCTTC. Translation gives CASSFSGGARNIEQFF.

The V call is TRBV6-1, the J call TRBJ1-6; D not certain. CDR1 is MNHNS and CDR2 is SASEGT in the germline V gene. The CDR3 totals 18 residues. V was trimmed by 2 bases and J by 9 bases, leaving 23 bases between them. The CDR3 reads CASSETFLGRERSSPLHF. The CDR3 region has the DNA TGTGCCAGCAGTGAAACGTTTCTAGGTCGGGAAAGGAGTTCACCCCTCCACTTT.

The chain has TRBV4-1 and TRBJ2-7; 8 bases fit TRBD2. The CDR3 runs to 15 residues. Germline trimming cut 0 bases from V and 7 bases from J; bases unmatched to any gene: 8. Germline-derived CDR1 and CDR2 are MGHRA and YSYEKL. The CDR3: CASSQESLLAGEQYF. The CDR3 DNA follows: TGCGCCAGCAGCCAAGAATCCCTTCTAGCGGGTGAGCAGTACTTC.

The count of this clone is one. V is TRBV30 and J is TRBJ2-2; D ambiguous. Germline V lookup: CDR1 GTSNPN, CDR2 SVGIG (reference sequence). The length of the CDR3 is 15 residues. The ends were cut back, 0 bases at V and 6 bases at J, with 14 bases in the middle. CDR3 DNA sequence: TGTGCCTGGAGTGTACGTCTGGCCCCTCCCGGGGAGCTGTTTTTT. It translates to CAWSVRLAPPGELFF.

V is TRBV6-5 and J is TRBJ1-6; a possible D gene is TRBD1 (6 bases). The CDR3 runs 14 residues. Looked up from germline, CDR1 is MNHEY and CDR2 is SVGAGI. The ends were cut back, 5 bases at V and 14 bases at J, with 19 bases in the middle. This CDR3 is CASSPGQPPVALHF. The CDR3 coding sequence is TGTGCCAGCAGTCCCGGACAGCCACCCGTTGCCCTCCACTTT.

This clone was counted between two and nine times. The chain joins TRBV7-9 to TRBJ2-7, with TRBD2 matching 7 bases. The CDR3 has 17 amino acids. V lost 6 bases, J lost 3 bases, and 17 bases stayed unmatched. CDR1 is SEHNR, CDR2 FQNEAQ, per germline (reference sequence). The CDR3 sequence is CASSYPPSAGVLYEQYF. CDR3 nucleotides: TGTGCCAGCAGTTATCCCCCCTCGGCGGGGGTGCTCTACGAGCAGTACTTC.